Each of the 26 T cell receptor beta chains below was sequenced from the same sample in a study of T cells expressing NK-cell markers. TCRdb reprocessed the 5' RACE reads and reports one entry per CDR3 protein, with no DNA. Its clone listing holds around 15,000 distinct CDR3 sequences. The specimen sequenced was blood T cells: a sorted CD56 or NKG2C T cell subset, CD4+ or CD8+ T cells, or bulk PBMC T cells (not recorded which). All receptors derive from a man between 18 and 69 years old in good health.

The chain links TRBV20-1 to TRBJ2-1; without DNA, the TCRdb call of TRBD1 cannot be checked. Germline V gene lookup returns CDR1 DFQATT and CDR2 SNEGSKA (reference sequence). This CDR3 contains 13 residues. This CDR3 reads CSALSPGYNEQFF.

The chain recombines TRBV20-1 with TRBJ1-5; TCRdb gives TRBD1 as the D gene, but with no DNA this cannot be confirmed. The germline V gene encodes CDR1 DFQATT and CDR2 SNEGSKA (reference sequence). This CDR3 is built from 14 residues. CDR3 sequence: CSASPGGYNQPQHF.

The gene calls are TRBV6-1 and TRBJ1-1. This CDR3 is 13 amino acids long. Germline V gene data show CDR1 as MNHNS and CDR2 as SASEGT. The CDR3 protein is CASSDRPDTEAFF.

The rearrangement links TRBV12-3 or TRBV12-4 to TRBJ2-5; TCRdb names TRBD1, which stays unverified in the absence of DNA. This CDR3 comprises 15 residues. CDR3 region: CASSFAVGQGETQYF.

V is TRBV7-3 and J is TRBJ2-5. The V gene's germline CDR1 is SGHTA and CDR2 FQGTGA. The length of the CDR3 is 13 residues. The CDR3 sequence is CASSLTTRQTQYF.

The chain is built from TRBV7-9 and TRBJ1-1; there is no DNA to check the TCRdb D call of TRBD1. The CDR3 extends over 14 amino acids. Germline loops: CDR1 SEHNR, CDR2 FQNEAQ (reference sequence). The CDR3 reads CASSFQGMNTEAFF.

This chain links TRBV7-7 with TRBJ2-5; as DNA is missing, the TRBD1 call by TCRdb cannot be tested. Germline V gene sequence: CDR1 SSHAT, CDR2 FNYEAQ (reference sequence). CDR3 length: 15 residues. The CDR3 spells CASSLRGTEQETQYF.

The CDR3 sequence: CSASLRGGVLAGPEDTQYF. This chain links TRBV20-1 with TRBJ2-3; TCRdb reports TRBD2, a call that lacks DNA to check it against. The CDR3 runs 19 residues. Looked up from germline, CDR1 is DFQATT and CDR2 is SNEGSKA (reference sequence).

This clonotype is deemed medium-sized by its frequency. The chain combines TRBV29-1 with TRBJ2-7. From germline, CDR1 is SQVTM and CDR2 ANQGSEA. The CDR3 loop spans 11 amino acids. The CDR3 sequence is CSVAEHREQYF.

The rearrangement uses TRBV7-2 and TRBJ1-5. Germline V lookup: CDR1 SGHTA, CDR2 FQGNSA. The CDR3 consists of 14 residues. CDR3 sequence: CASSLYASNQPQHF. The variable domain in full, completed from reference TRBV7-2 and TRBJ1-5, reads GAGVSQSPSNKVTEKGKDVELRCDPISGHTALYWYRQSLGQGLEFLIYFQGNSAPDKSGLPSDRFSAERTGGSVSTLTIQRTQQEDSAVYLCASSLYASNQPQHFGDGTRLSIL.

The V gene is TRBV5-1, the J gene TRBJ2-7. This CDR3 is 13 amino acids long. Germline values: CDR1 SGHRS, CDR2 YFSETQ. CDR3 loop: CASSLFQSYEQYF. Full variable domain (remainder filled in from reference TRBV5-1 and TRBJ2-7): KAGVTQTPRYLIKTRGQQVTLSCSPISGHRSVSWYQQTPGQGLQFLFEYFSETQRNKGNFPGRFSGRQFSNSRSEMNVSTLELGDSALYLCASSLFQSYEQYFGPGTRLTVT.

V usage is TRBV14 and J usage is TRBJ2-5; TCRdb outputs TRBD1, but without DNA this stays unchecked. This CDR3 spans 15 amino acids. Germline V gene data show CDR1 as SGHDN and CDR2 as FVKESK. CDR3 sequence reads: CASSQWTGWQETQYF.

The chain carries TRBV10-3 and TRBJ2-3; TCRdb's assignment of TRBD2 cannot be checked, as there is no DNA. The length of the CDR3 is 14 residues. CDR1 and CDR2 from the germline V gene are ENHRY and SYGVKD. CDR3 in amino acids: CAIRKRDQTDTQYF.

The rearrangement links TRBV5-6 to TRBJ1-6. The CDR3 contains 16 residues. CDR1 is SGHDT, CDR2 YYEEEE, per germline. The CDR3 protein is CASSLLRQASNSPLHF. Filled out from reference TRBV5-6 and TRBJ1-6, the complete variable domain reads DAGVTQSPTHLIKTRGQQVTLRCSPKSGHDTVSWYQQALGQGPQFIFQYYEEEERQRGNFPDRFSGHQFPNYSSELNVNALLLGDSALYLCASSLLRQASNSPLHFGNGTRLTVT.

V is TRBV5-1 and J is TRBJ1-1. Germline-derived CDR1 and CDR2 are SGHRS and YFSETQ. The CDR3 runs 14 residues. CDR3 amino acids: CASHPDGSNTEAFF.

The J gene is TRBJ2-1, the V gene TRBV24-1; TCRdb outputs TRBD1, but without DNA this stays unchecked. Germline V gene lookup returns CDR1 KGHDR and CDR2 SFDVKD. CDR3 length: 16 amino acids. CDR3 in amino acids: CATSDEGTGSGNEQFF.

V gene TRBV5-1 combines with J gene TRBJ1-1. Looked up from germline, CDR1 is SGHRS and CDR2 is YFSETQ. The CDR3 covers 13 residues. CDR3 amino acids: CASSWQKNTEAFF.

The chain has TRBV29-1 and TRBJ2-5; TCRdb's D call of TRBD2 is untestable without DNA. Per germline, CDR1 SQVTM and CDR2 ANQGSEA. The CDR3 sequence is 17 residues long. CDR3 loop: CSVNGGLGGPPQETQYF.

The gene calls are TRBV4-2 and TRBJ2-1; TCRdb's D call, TRBD2, is unchecked because there is no DNA. This CDR3 has 15 amino acids. The V gene's germline CDR1 is LGHNA and CDR2 YNFKEQ. CDR3 protein: CASSQDPSGGREQFF.

The chain is built from TRBV7-2 and TRBJ2-2; the TCRdb D gene call, TRBD2, has no DNA to confirm it. This CDR3 region has 15 residues. In germline, CDR1 is SGHTA, CDR2 FQGNSA. CDR3 sequence: CASSLVVIGTGELFF. The full variable domain, its missing parts supplied by reference TRBV7-2 and TRBJ2-2, is GAGVSQSPSNKVTEKGKDVELRCDPISGHTALYWYRQSLGQGLEFLIYFQGNSAPDKSGLPSDRFSAERTGGSVSTLTIQRTQQEDSAVYLCASSLVVIGTGELFFGEGSRLTVL.

The rearrangement uses TRBV5-5 and TRBJ2-2; TCRdb reports TRBD2, a call that lacks DNA to check it against. Germline V gene data show CDR1 as SGHKS and CDR2 as YYEKEE (reference sequence). There are 16 residues in the CDR3. The CDR3 sequence: CASSLLAGVNTGELFF. Variable domain in full (rest from reference TRBV5-5 and TRBJ2-2): DAGVTQSPTHLIKTRGQQVTLRCSPISGHKSVSWYQQVLGQGPQFIFQYYEKEERGRGNFPDRFSARQFPNYSSELNVNALLLGDSALYLCASSLLAGVNTGELFFGEGSRLTVL.

The chain carries TRBV7-9 and TRBJ1-2. The CDR3 covers 15 residues. The V gene's germline CDR1 is SEHNR and CDR2 FQNEAQ (reference sequence). The CDR3 reads CASSLTGTAGYGYTF.

This chain connects TRBV20-1 to TRBJ2-3; the TRBD2 assignment by TCRdb is unverifiable without DNA. Germline values: CDR1 DFQATT, CDR2 SNEGSKA (reference sequence). The CDR3 has 15 residues. CDR3 sequence reads: CSALRLAGSTDTQYF.

The rearrangement joins TRBV10-3 to TRBJ2-3; absent DNA, TCRdb's TRBD2 call cannot be checked. This CDR3 is 15 amino acids long. The germline gives CDR1 ENHRY, CDR2 SYGVKD. This CDR3 is CAIEDPRARGVTQYF.

This sequence joins TRBV20-1 and TRBJ1-5; checking the TCRdb D call of TRBD1 is not possible without DNA. The germline V gene encodes CDR1 DFQATT and CDR2 SNEGSKA (reference sequence). This CDR3 spans 15 amino acids. The CDR3 loop reads CSASLTGGDNQPQHF.

J is TRBJ2-3 and V is TRBV6-2 or TRBV6-3; there is no DNA to check the TCRdb D call of TRBD1. In germline, CDR1 is MNHEY, CDR2 SVGEGT. This CDR3 spans 17 amino acids. CDR3: CASSSPDSAYGTDTQYF.